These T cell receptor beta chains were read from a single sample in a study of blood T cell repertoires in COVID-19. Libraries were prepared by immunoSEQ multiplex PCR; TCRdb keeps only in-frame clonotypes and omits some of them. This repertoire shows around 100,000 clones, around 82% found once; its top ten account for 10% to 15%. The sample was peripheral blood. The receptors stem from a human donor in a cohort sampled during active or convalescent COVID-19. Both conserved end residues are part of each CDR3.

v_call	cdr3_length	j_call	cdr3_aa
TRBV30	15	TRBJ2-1	CACSRFGGGLNEQFF
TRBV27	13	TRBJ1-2	CASSLGVGGGYTF
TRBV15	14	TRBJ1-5	CATSRGGDGQPQHF
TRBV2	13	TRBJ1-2	CASIRTGNYGYTF
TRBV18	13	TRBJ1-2	CASSPRTDNGYTF
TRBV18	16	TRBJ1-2	CASSLTRGQGNYGYTF
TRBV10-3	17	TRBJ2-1	CAISDRKGLAALDEQFF
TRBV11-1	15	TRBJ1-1	CASSLGLRENTEAFF
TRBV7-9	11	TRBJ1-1	CASSLGREAFF
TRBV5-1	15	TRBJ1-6	CASSFYQIGGSPLHF
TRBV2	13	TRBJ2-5	CASRGGAGETQYF
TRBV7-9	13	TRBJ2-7	CASRLPSGYEQYF
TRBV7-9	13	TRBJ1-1	CASNKDLNTEAFF
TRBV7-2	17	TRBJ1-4	CASSPGDSAIFNEKLFF
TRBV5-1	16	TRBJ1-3	CASSLRQGPSGNTIYF
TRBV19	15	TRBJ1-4	CASSLRTGPNEKLFF
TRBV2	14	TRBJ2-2	CASSALSNTGELFF
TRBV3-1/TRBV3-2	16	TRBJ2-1	CASSQDPGHSYNEQFF
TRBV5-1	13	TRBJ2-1	CASSIGHYNEQFF
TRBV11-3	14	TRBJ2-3	CASSPLAGADTQYF
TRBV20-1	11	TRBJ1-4	CSAQGNEKLFF
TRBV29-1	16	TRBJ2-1	CSVEEEGAGWRNEQFF
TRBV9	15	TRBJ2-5	CASSVWAGAQETQYF
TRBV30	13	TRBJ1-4	CAWSGTGYEKLFF
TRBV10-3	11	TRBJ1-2	CAISLNYGYTF
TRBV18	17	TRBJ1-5	CASSMLGGGYWNQPQHF
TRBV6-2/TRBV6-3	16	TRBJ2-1	CASSSGSGGPYNEQFF
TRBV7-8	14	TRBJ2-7	CASSPGTGSYEQYF
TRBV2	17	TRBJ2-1	CASSGGTNYQISYEQFF
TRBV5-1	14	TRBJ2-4	CASQQGPLMDIQYF
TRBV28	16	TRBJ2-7	CASSLGVLAAAYEQYF
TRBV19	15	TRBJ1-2	CASSPGQGQVYGYTF
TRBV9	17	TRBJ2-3	CASSVLGGVVGTDTQYF
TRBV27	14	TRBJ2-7	CASRGRGGSYEQYF
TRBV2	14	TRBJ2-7	CASRGRTGTYEQYF
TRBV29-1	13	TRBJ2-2	CSLRITNTGELFF
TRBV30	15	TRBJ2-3	CAWSRKQGTGDTQYF
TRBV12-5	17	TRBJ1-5	CASGRGQGADSKQPQHF
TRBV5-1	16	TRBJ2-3	CASSLGGLTSTDTQYF
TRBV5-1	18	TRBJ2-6	CASSFGTGGNSGANVLTF
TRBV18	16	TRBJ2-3	CASSRASKGGTDTQYF
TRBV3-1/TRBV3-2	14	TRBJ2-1	CASSERGSYNEQFF
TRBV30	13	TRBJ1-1	CAWRGTAISEAFF
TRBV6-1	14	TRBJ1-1	CASSEQGGRTEAFF
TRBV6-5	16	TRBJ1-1	CASSYGAFEANTEAFF
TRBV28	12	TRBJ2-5	CASQLGRETQYF
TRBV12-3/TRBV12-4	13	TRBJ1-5	CASNRGAKQPQHF
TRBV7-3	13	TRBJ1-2	CASSLTGAGGYTF
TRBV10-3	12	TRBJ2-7	CAISGQGYEQYF
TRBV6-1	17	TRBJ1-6	CASSERVPGTANSPLHF